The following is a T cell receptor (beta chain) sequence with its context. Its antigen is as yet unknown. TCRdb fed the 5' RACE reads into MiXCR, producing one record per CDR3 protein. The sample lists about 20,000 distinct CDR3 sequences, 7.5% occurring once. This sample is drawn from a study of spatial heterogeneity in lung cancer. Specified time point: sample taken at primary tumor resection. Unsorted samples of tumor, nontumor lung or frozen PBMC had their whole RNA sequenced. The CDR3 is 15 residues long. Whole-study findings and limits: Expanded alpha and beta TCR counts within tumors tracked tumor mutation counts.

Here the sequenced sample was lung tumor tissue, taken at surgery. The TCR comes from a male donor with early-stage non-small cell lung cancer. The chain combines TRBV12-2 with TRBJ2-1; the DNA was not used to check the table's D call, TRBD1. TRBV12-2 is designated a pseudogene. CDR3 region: CASPTGDPSYNEQFF. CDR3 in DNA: TGTGCAAGCCCCACAGGGGACCCCTCCTACAATGAGCAGTTCTTC.